A selection of T cell receptor beta chains follows, all from one sample in a study of blood T cell repertoires in COVID-19. Clones were read by immunoSEQ multiplex PCR, and TCRdb kept only the in-frame ones, dropping some. This sample yields 40,000 or so clones, of which 85% are seen a single time; about 4.2% belongs to the top ten. Sequencing was performed on peripheral blood. These receptors came from a man aged 60 to 75 with acute or convalescent COVID-19. CDR3s leave out the opening cysteine and the closing phenylalanine or tryptophan. The order of the fields is D gene, V gene, CDR3 protein. A D gene is named only where the DNA matches it firmly.

- TRBV3-1/TRBV3-2 ASSRGIGTGLYEQY
TRBD2 TRBV19 ASSIGAREGSPGELF
TRBD1 TRBV4-3 ASSQDSFGQGVYT
TRBD1 TRBV5-1 ASSLGPGTGGETQY
TRBD1 TRBV7-2 ASSLAQGAWGAF
- TRBV19 ASSMNRDTYNEQF
TRBD1 TRBV6-4 ASSDGRGGLTEAF
- TRBV5-1 ASSLVAGDHYGYT
- TRBV2 ASSGSYEQY
- TRBV5-8 ASSTGVSPVRREQY
TRBD2 TRBV3-1/TRBV3-2 ASRLLAGPNEQF
TRBD1 TRBV19 ATTGGRGAF
- TRBV7-8 ASSLVQDTEAF
- TRBV11-2 ASSFMSSYEQY
- TRBV15 ATSPPGHSEKLF
TRBD2 TRBV12-5 ASGNYPAGAYEQY
- TRBV3-1/TRBV3-2 ASSPKAGPGELF
- TRBV3-1/TRBV3-2 ASSRGTANQPQH
- TRBV7-2 ASSLGSDYSWGGYT
- TRBV7-3 ASSLSANYGYT
TRBD2 TRBV5-1 ASSLAGGEREQY
TRBD1 TRBV5-4 ASSPEGQGPSPLH
- TRBV28 ASLGTTGTIRGANYGYT
TRBD2 TRBV9 ASSVATGGDEQF
- TRBV12-5 ASGSGGATNNEQF
TRBD1 TRBV7-2 ASSPPQGQGARSYEQY
- TRBV5-1 ASSLDRQAGEQF
TRBD2 TRBV18 ASSPGTSGSNEQF
TRBD2 TRBV19 ASSTSQTSGKDEQF
- TRBV29-1 SVGILGKYEQY
- TRBV5-1 ASSLGGPNEQF
- TRBV10-3 AISETGLRAGDEQF
- TRBV5-5 ASSLARGLGEAF
- TRBV4-1 ASSQAGERDTQY
TRBD1 TRBV2 ASQGQGWGETQY
- TRBV28 ASSRDSFYNEQF
- TRBV27 ASSPLGGWEQY
TRBD2 TRBV6-5 ASSPGGGKVVEQF
- TRBV9 ASSVAPQEGTQY
TRBD1 TRBV29-1 SVDVRQGQSDTQY
- TRBV5-1 ASSLAGASGANVLT
- TRBV7-9 ASSTRESGAEAF
TRBD1 TRBV15 AAQTGAAGELF
- TRBV30 AWSVQVQSSYEQY
TRBD1 TRBV29-1 SVVKRDRSYEQY
- TRBV9 ASSPRDSNTEPQH
TRBD2 TRBV7-9 ASSVELAGSDTQY
- TRBV20-1 SASIRGGGPGANVLT
- TRBV4-2 ASSQGQGNGNTIY
- TRBV28 ASSLFWGGQETQY
- TRBV2 ASSGGVEKNIQY
TRBD2 TRBV27 ASRIRGTSGGGETQY
TRBD2 TRBV19 ASSSGGAADTQY
TRBD2 TRBV27 ASSLLAGGRDEQF
- TRBV2 ASSEIFGGNYGYT
TRBD1 TRBV30 AWSGQGHQPQH
TRBD2 TRBV7-3 ASRITPRTRESDEQF
- TRBV4-3 ASSQERARGFYGYT
- TRBV3-1/TRBV3-2 ASSRGRAGGAYEKLF
TRBD2 TRBV27 ASSLLREFGELF